The 23 T cell receptor beta chains below all came from one sample that was sequenced in a study of T cell responses to AZD1222 COVID-19 vaccine. The method was immunoSEQ multiplex PCR; TCRdb's version includes in-frame clones alone and lacks a portion of them. The repertoire holds 100,000 to 150,000 clones, with roughly 91% as singletons. This specimen was peripheral blood, taken on day 0 of MenACWY control vaccination. The receptors here all came from an adult in good health.

The V call is TRBV6-1, the J call TRBJ2-7; 8 bases are shared with TRBD1. Germline V gene sequence: CDR1 MNHNS, CDR2 SASEGT. CDR3 length: 16 amino acids. J gave up 3 bases and V 4 bases, and 11 bases lay outside the gene matches. CDR3 protein: CASSGGQVVTYYEQYF. The CDR3 DNA reads TGTGCCAGCAGTGGGGGACAGGTAGTAACTTACTACGAGCAGTACTTC.

V usage is TRBV7-6 and J usage is TRBJ2-1; weak D call: TRBD2 (5 bases). Germline-derived CDR1 and CDR2 are SGHVS and FNYEAQ. Trimming shortened V by 5 bases and J by 1 base, and 12 bases separated the two germline ends. This CDR3 spans 15 amino acids. The CDR3 DNA reads as TGTGCCAGCAGCCCCGTGGGAGATTCCTACAATGAGCAGTTCTTC. Its protein is CASSPVGDSYNEQFF.

The chain uses TRBV18 and TRBJ2-3; no clear D. The V and J ends lost 0 bases and 0 bases respectively, with 16 bases between them. Germline CDR1 KGHSH, CDR2 LQKENI. The length of the CDR3 is 18 residues. CDR3 loop: CASSPPFLRSGSTDTQYF. The CDR3 nucleotides are TGTGCCAGCTCACCACCTTTCCTCAGGAGTGGGAGCACAGATACGCAGTATTTT. The whole variable domain, filled in from reference TRBV18 and TRBJ2-3, reads NAGVMQNPRHLVRRRGQEARLRCSPMKGHSHVYWYRQLPEEGLKFMVYLQKENIIDESGMPKERFSAEFPKEGPSILRIQQVVRGDSAAYFCASSPPFLRSGSTDTQYFGPGTRLTVL.

This chain connects TRBV5-4 to TRBJ1-1; D not resolved. Germline V gene data show CDR1 as SGHNT and CDR2 as YYREEE (reference sequence). This CDR3 is built from 14 residues. Trimming took off 0 bases at V and 5 bases at J, with 11 bases between the two ends. DNA for the CDR3: TGTGCCAGCAGCTTGGCCGGTTATGGGACTGAAGCTTTCTTT. This gives the protein CASSLAGYGTEAFF.

The gene calls are TRBV10-3 and TRBJ1-6; a weak D match, TRBD1 (5 bases). V was clipped by 3 bases and J by 0 bases, with 9 bases between them. CDR1 and CDR2 from the germline V gene are ENHRY and SYGVKD. The CDR3 runs to 16 residues. The CDR3 is CAISDGGSSYNSPLHF. CDR3 sequence (DNA): TGTGCCATCAGTGATGGGGGGAGCTCCTATAATTCACCCCTCCACTTT.

This chain connects TRBV19 to TRBJ1-5; D is ambiguous. This CDR3 comprises 12 residues. The V end was cut by 7 bases, the J end by 5 bases, with 9 bases between. Germline CDR1 reads LNHDA; CDR2 reads SQIVND (reference sequence). CDR3 DNA: TGTGCCAGTACTTTCATCGATCAGCCCCAGCATTTT. Its translation: CASTFIDQPQHF. The complete variable domain, with remaining parts taken from reference TRBV19 and TRBJ1-5, reads DGGITQSPKYLFRKEGQNVTLSCEQNLNHDAMYWYRQDPGQGLRLIYYSQIVNDFQKGDIAEGYSVSREKKESFPLTVTSAQKNPTAFYLCASTFIDQPQHFGDGTRLSIL.

The V gene is TRBV10-3, the J gene TRBJ1-2; 10 bases match TRBD1. The CDR3 is 13 amino acids. Germline V CDR1 and CDR2: ENHRY, SYGVKD. V lost 11 bases, J lost 8 bases, and 11 bases stayed unmatched. CDR3 amino acids: CAAQPGTGEGYTF. The CDR3 DNA follows: TGTGCCGCACAACCCGGGACAGGGGAAGGCTACACCTTC.

J is TRBJ1-1 and V is TRBV5-1; D gene uncertain. Trimming shortened V by 4 bases and J by 7 bases, and 17 bases separated the two germline ends. The CDR3 length is 14 residues. Germline lookup yields CDR1 SGHRS and CDR2 YFSETQ. CDR3 bases: TGCGCCAGCAGCCCACCCCCGTTGGGGAGTGAAGCTTTCTTT. This sequence encodes CASSPPPLGSEAFF.

In nucleotides, the CDR3 is TGCGCCAGCAGCACCGGACAGTTTGACACCATATATTTT. This encodes CASSTGQFDTIYF. This chain connects TRBV5-1 to TRBJ1-3, with D perhaps TRBD1 (6 bases). CDR3 length equals 13 residues. Deletions cut 4 bases from V and 8 bases from J, with 13 bases between. Germline CDR1 is SGHRS and CDR2 is YFSETQ.

The rearrangement links TRBV12-3 or TRBV12-4 to TRBJ1-4; D ambiguous. V lost 5 bases, J lost 8 bases, and 12 bases lay in between. This CDR3 has 13 residues. The CDR3 nucleotides are TGTGCCAGCAGTAATAGGGTAGAAGAAAAACTGTTTTTT. The encoded protein is CASSNRVEEKLFF.

The rearrangement uses TRBV11-2 and TRBJ2-1; either TRBD1 or TRBD2 may supply D (5 bases each). This CDR3 region has 15 residues. Germline-derived CDR1 and CDR2 are SGHAT and FQNNGV. Trimming took 3 bases from V and 10 from J, leaving 19 bases between them. The CDR3 DNA follows: TGTGCCAGCAGCTTTGTAGGGTGGGGCGGCGGGGAGCAGTTCTTC. Protein: CASSFVGWGGGEQFF. Looking up the rest from reference TRBV11-2 and TRBJ2-1 gives the full variable domain: EAGVAQSPRYKIIEKRQSVAFWCNPISGHATLYWYQQILGQGPKLLIQFQNNGVVDDSQLPKDRFSAERLKGVDSTLKIQPAKLEDSAVYLCASSFVGWGGGEQFFGPGTRLTVL.

This sequence joins TRBV7-2 and TRBJ1-5; a weak D match, TRBD1 (6 bases). Trimming took off 5 bases at V and 0 bases at J, with 17 bases between the two ends. Looked up from germline, CDR1 is SGHTA and CDR2 is FQGNSA. The length of the CDR3 is 17 residues. CDR3 DNA sequence: TGTGCCAGCAGCCCCGGGACACTCGCTTCTAGCAATCAGCCCCAGCATTTT. It encodes CASSPGTLASSNQPQHF.

This clone was found once. The genes are TRBV5-4 and TRBJ1-1; D remains ambiguous. The CDR3 extends over 15 amino acids. Germline V lookup: CDR1 SGHNT, CDR2 YYREEE (reference sequence). V was pared by 0 bases and J by 2 bases, with 11 bases between. CDR3 nucleotides: TGTGCCAGCAGCTTGGGTGCAGAACTAAACACTGAAGCTTTCTTT. Translation: CASSLGAELNTEAFF.

The rearrangement links TRBV20-1 to TRBJ2-7, with a possible D match to TRBD1 (6 bases). Trimming took off 3 bases at V and 6 bases at J, with 18 bases between the two ends. Germline CDR1 DFQATT, CDR2 SNEGSKA (reference sequence). The CDR3 has 14 residues. The CDR3 nucleotides are TGCAGTGCTAGTCCTCAGCAGGGGTTTTCCGAGCAGTACTTC. This encodes CSASPQQGFSEQYF.

The rearrangement uses TRBV18 and TRBJ2-7, with D possibly matching TRBD2 (6 bases). Germline V gives CDR1 KGHSH, CDR2 LQKENI. CDR3 length equals 15 residues. V dropped 8 bases and J dropped 0 bases, with 17 bases sitting between them. CDR3 protein: CASKAGTGNSYEQYF. The CDR3 DNA follows: TGTGCCAGCAAAGCCGGGACTGGGAACTCCTACGAGCAGTACTTC.

V and J are TRBV5-1 and TRBJ2-1, with 10 bases matching TRBD2. CDR1 is SGHRS, CDR2 YFSETQ, per germline. This CDR3 region has 16 residues. Trimming at V came to 0 bases and at J to 5 bases, leaving 5 bases not matched to a gene. The chain's CDR3 is CASSLVNSGRDNEQFF. The CDR3 nucleotides read TGCGCCAGCAGCTTGGTTAACAGCGGGAGGGACAATGAGCAGTTCTTC.

The chain joins TRBV6-4 to TRBJ2-7; 12 bases are a match to TRBD2. With 6 bases clipped from V and 6 bases from J, the junction kept 9 bases outside the gene matches. The germline V gene encodes CDR1 MRHNA and CDR2 SNTAGT. The CDR3 contains 15 residues. CDR3 amino acids: CASSPTSGSQSEQYF. CDR3 nucleotides: TGTGCCAGCAGCCCGACTAGCGGGAGTCAAAGCGAGCAGTACTTC.

The chain combines TRBV7-9 with TRBJ2-2, with 8 nucleotides matching TRBD2. Germline CDR1 is SEHNR and CDR2 is FQNEAQ (reference sequence). The junction had 6 bases not matched to a gene; V was cut back by 5 bases and J by 1 base. The CDR3 loop spans 16 amino acids. The CDR3 spells CASSPGGARNTGELFF. The CDR3 DNA reads TGTGCCAGCAGCCCGGGGGGGGCGAGGAACACCGGGGAGCTGTTTTTT.

This clone was seen only a few times. The chain links TRBV11-2 to TRBJ1-1; D is unclear. V dropped 5 bases and J dropped 1 base, with 8 bases sitting between them. From germline, CDR1 is SGHAT and CDR2 FQNNGV. This CDR3 spans 13 amino acids. For the CDR3, the DNA is TGTGCCAGCAGCCCTACCACGAACACTGAAGCTTTCTTT. As protein: CASSPTTNTEAFF.

This chain connects TRBV6-5 to TRBJ2-4, with 7 bases aligning to TRBD2. The CDR3 has 11 amino acids. The germline gives CDR1 MNHEY, CDR2 SVGAGI. V gave up 8 bases and J gave up 6 bases; unmatched junction bases: 1. As DNA, the CDR3 is TGTGCCAGCGGGGGGGGAAACATTCAGTACTTC. Its protein is CASGGGNIQYF.

This clone was counted once. This chain joins TRBV9 and TRBJ2-3, with D tentatively TRBD2 (5 bases). This CDR3 has 16 amino acids. V lost 4 bases and J lost 3, with 18 bases in between. The germline gives CDR1 SGDLS, CDR2 YYNGEE. CDR3 bases: TGTGCCAGCAGCACCCGGGGAGATTATGGAACAGATACGCAGTATTTT. Protein: CASSTRGDYGTDTQYF.

The chain is built from TRBV6-2 or TRBV6-3 and TRBJ2-2; 10 bases align to TRBD2. Unmatched junction bases numbered 19, after V lost 4 bases and J lost 5 bases. The CDR3 spans 20 residues. Per the germline V gene, CDR1 is MNHEY and CDR2 is SVGEGT. The CDR3 sequence is CASSWTRTSGDEGRTGELFF. As DNA, the CDR3 is TGTGCCAGCAGTTGGACCCGGACTAGCGGAGACGAGGGGCGAACCGGGGAGCTGTTTTTT.

This chain uses TRBV21-1 with TRBJ2-2; the D segment call TRBD1 is taken from the table without a DNA check. TRBV21-1 is labeled a pseudogene. The CDR3 loop spans 17 amino acids. As DNA, the CDR3 is TGTGCCAGCAGCAAAATAGGGGACAGGGTGTTAGCCGGGGAGCTGTTTTTT. Translation gives CASSKIGDRVLAGELFF.